The 22 T cell receptor beta chains reported below all come from one sample, sequenced in a study of sequential checkpoint blockade in melanoma. Sequencing was performed with immunoSEQ multiplex PCR; in TCRdb, only in-frame clones are kept and a portion is missing. The sample records around 2,700 clones, approximately 19% being singletons. The treatment is: randomized to nivolumab then ipilimumab (arm A) or the reverse (arm B). The starting material was tumor tissue (inferred from file names), obtained from a patient given nivolumab and ipilimumab in sequence. The receptors come from a human donor with melanoma.

In its sample, this clone ranks as medium-sized. The chain has TRBV11-3 and TRBJ1-1; the match to TRBD1 covers 9 bases. The CDR3 contains 18 residues. Germline V CDR1 and CDR2: SGHNT, YENEEA. J lost 3 bases, V lost 5 bases, and 16 bases had no gene match. The CDR3 protein is CASSPGVGQGRGYTEAFF. The CDR3 bases are TGTGCCAGCAGCCCTGGGGTGGGACAGGGCAGAGGGTACACTGAAGCTTTCTTT.

This clone was detected ten times or more. CDR3 DNA sequence: TGTGCCAGCAGCTTAGCCGGGTACGAACCCCAGCATTTT. Translation gives CASSLAGYEPQHF. This rearrangement joins TRBV7-8 to TRBJ1-5; no clear D gene. V was cut by 0 bases and J by 10 bases, with 10 bases left in between. Germline CDR1 SGHVS, CDR2 FQNEAQ. This CDR3 comprises 13 residues.

The chain employs TRBV18 and TRBJ2-2, with unresolved D. V dropped 3 bases and J dropped 3 bases, with 11 bases sitting between them. This CDR3 is 15 amino acids long. From germline, CDR1 is KGHSH and CDR2 LQKENI. In DNA, the CDR3 is TGTGCCAGCTCACCCCGGGCCTCGGACACCGGGGAGCTGTTTTTT. Amino acids: CASSPRASDTGELFF.

This clone is judged large. The V and J genes are TRBV14 and TRBJ1-2; the D is unclear. The length of the CDR3 is 15 residues. The germline V gene has CDR1 SGHDN and CDR2 FVKESK. Trimming took 3 bases from V and 5 from J, leaving 16 bases between them. The CDR3 DNA is TGTGCCAGCAGCCAGGTGGACTCGGCAATTTATGGCTACACCTTC. This gives the protein CASSQVDSAIYGYTF.

The chain joins TRBV28 to TRBJ2-4, with D perhaps matching TRBD2 (7 bases). CDR3 length: 15 amino acids. The ends were cut back, 3 bases at V and 10 bases at J, with 19 bases in the middle. Germline loops: CDR1 MDHEN, CDR2 SYDVKM. The CDR3 bases are TGTGCCAGCAGTTTGGGAGGGACACCTGGAAGGATTCAGTACTTC. This translates into CASSLGGTPGRIQYF.

This sequence joins TRBV5-1 and TRBJ1-1; 12 nucleotides match TRBD1. The CDR3 totals 16 residues. V was pared by 4 bases and J by 6 bases, with 10 bases of the junction left unmatched. Germline V gene sequence: CDR1 SGHRS, CDR2 YFSETQ. The CDR3 coding sequence is TGCGCCAGCAGCCGAGACGGGACAGGGGGCGCTGCTGAAGCTTTCTTT. The encoded protein is CASSRDGTGGAAEAFF.

By share, this clone ranks as medium-sized. The rearrangement uses TRBV28 and TRBJ2-7, with 7 nucleotides matching TRBD1. This CDR3 is built from 18 residues. Trimming removed 4 bases from V and 3 bases from J; junction bases left unmatched: 18. The V gene's germline CDR1 is MDHEN and CDR2 SYDVKM. The CDR3 loop reads CASSYSRVGQSPNYEQYF. The CDR3 bases are TGTGCCAGCAGTTACAGCAGAGTGGGACAGTCTCCAAACTACGAGCAGTACTTC.

Here the CDR3 DNA reads TGTGCCAGCGGGGTCGGGGTTTTGGACACCATATATTTT. Encoded protein: CASGVGVLDTIYF. The chain uses TRBV12-5 and TRBJ1-3; D uncertain. The CDR3 consists of 13 residues. CDR1 is LGHNT and CDR2 is FRNRAP in the germline V gene.

CDR3 bases: TGTGCCAGTAGCCCCAGGGGCGGGGGGGCCGAGACCCAGTACTTC. This sequence encodes CASSPRGGGAETQYF. This sequence joins TRBV19 and TRBJ2-5; 9 bases map to TRBD2. The V and J ends lost 6 bases and 5 bases, in that order; junction bases with no gene match: 10. The CDR3 is 15 amino acids. Germline CDR1 is LNHDA and CDR2 is SQIVND (reference sequence). Based on the CDR3 plus reference TRBV19 and TRBJ2-5, the full variable domain is DGGITQSPKYLFRKEGQNVTLSCEQNLNHDAMYWYRQDPGQGLRLIYYSQIVNDFQKGDIAEGYSVSREKKESFPLTVTSAQKNPTAFYLCASSPRGGGAETQYFGPGTRLLVL.

The chain links TRBV28 to TRBJ1-2, with D hard to call. Trimming removed 6 bases from V and 4 bases from J, with 21 bases in between. The CDR3 is made up of 16 amino acids. The germline gives CDR1 MDHEN, CDR2 SYDVKM. DNA for the CDR3: TGTGCCAGCAGACAACGAGCCATGGTCGAATTCTATGGCTACACCTTC. It is translated as CASRQRAMVEFYGYTF.

Judged by abundance, this clone is medium-sized. V usage is TRBV11-3 and J usage is TRBJ1-4; the D gene is possibly TRBD1 (5 bases). The CDR3 length is 16 residues. V gave up 5 bases and J gave up 0 bases, with 13 bases separating them. CDR1 SGHNT and CDR2 YENEEA come from the germline V gene. CDR3 nucleotide sequence: TGTGCCAGCAGCAACGGGACCGTTGCAACTAATGAAAAACTGTTTTTT. Amino acid sequence: CASSNGTVATNEKLFF.

The CDR3 spells CASRDRGSSSYNSPLHF. The DNA for the CDR3 is TGTGCCAGCAGGGACAGGGGTTCATCCTCCTATAATTCACCCCTCCACTTT. The chain has TRBV28 and TRBJ1-6; 9 positions match TRBD1. Germline V gives CDR1 MDHEN, CDR2 SYDVKM. The CDR3 extends over 17 amino acids. The V segment lost 6 bases and the J segment 0 bases; nucleotides outside the gene matches: 6.

J is TRBJ2-1 and V is TRBV25-1, with D uncertain. Germline CDR1 MGHDK, CDR2 SYGVNS. Trimming shortened V by 3 bases and J by 0 bases, and 12 bases separated the two germline ends. CDR3 length: 16 residues. The CDR3 reads CASSDAGPISYNEQFF. CDR3 nucleotide sequence: TGTGCCAGCAGTGATGCAGGCCCCATCTCCTACAATGAGCAGTTCTTC.

This clone is deemed medium-sized. The chain couples TRBV12-5 to TRBJ2-3, with 12 bases aligning to TRBD2. The CDR3 length is 15 residues. The V gene's germline CDR1 is LGHNT and CDR2 FRNRAP. CDR3 DNA: TGTGCCAGCAAACGACTAGCGGGGGACACAGATACGCAGTATTTT. As protein: CASKRLAGDTDTQYF.

Relative to its sample, this clone is medium-sized. V gene TRBV6-8 combines with J gene TRBJ2-5; no definite D call. Germline-derived CDR1 and CDR2 are MNHGY and SAAAGT. This CDR3 region has 15 residues. V was pared by 7 bases and J by 4 bases, with 19 bases between. The CDR3 nucleotides are TGTGCCAGCACTTTTGCGGATACGGGTGTAGAGACCCAGTACTTC. This encodes CASTFADTGVETQYF.

The chain employs TRBV11-3 and TRBJ2-7; 7 bases agree with TRBD2. The germline gives CDR1 SGHNT, CDR2 YENEEA. The CDR3 runs 15 residues. V lost 5 bases and J lost 5; bases outside the gene matches: 12. The CDR3 loop reads CASSKGRGNENEQYF. The DNA for the CDR3 is TGTGCCAGCAGCAAAGGGCGGGGGAACGAAAACGAGCAGTACTTC.

This chain uses TRBV5-1 with TRBJ2-7; perhaps TRBD2 as D (5 bases). V was cut by 4 bases and J by 2 bases, with 16 bases left in between. From germline, CDR1 is SGHRS and CDR2 YFSETQ. The CDR3 contains 15 residues. The DNA of the CDR3 is TGCGCCAGCAGCCCAAGTACCGGACTCCCCTACGAGCAGTACTTC. Amino acids: CASSPSTGLPYEQYF.

The chain uses TRBV29-1 and TRBJ2-4, with a tentative D call TRBD1 (5 bases). CDR1 and CDR2 (germline): SQVTM, ANQGSEA. Trimming took 5 bases from V and 3 from J, leaving 14 bases between them. This CDR3 has 14 residues. CDR3 in amino acids: CSVTWAGLKNIQYF. The CDR3 DNA is TGCAGCGTTACGTGGGCAGGGCTCAAAAACATTCAGTACTTC.

The genes are TRBV19 and TRBJ2-7; 8 nucleotides match TRBD1. Germline-derived CDR1 and CDR2 are LNHDA and SQIVND (reference sequence). Trimming removed 2 bases from V and 2 bases from J; junction bases left unmatched: 11. This CDR3 region has 17 residues. The chain's CDR3 is CASSINVGGTGTYEQYF. Written as DNA, the CDR3 is TGTGCCAGTAGTATAAATGTGGGCGGGACAGGAACCTACGAGCAGTACTTC.

This clone is judged medium-sized. The chain has TRBV11-3 and TRBJ1-3, with 12 bases lining up with TRBD1. V lost 3 bases, J lost 0 bases, and 3 bases stayed unmatched. The CDR3 is 17 residues long. Looked up from germline, CDR1 is SGHNT and CDR2 is YENEEA. Written as DNA, the CDR3 is TGTGCCAGCAGCTTGGGGACAGGGGGCCCCTCTGGAAACACCATATATTTT. It yields the protein CASSLGTGGPSGNTIYF.

The sample holds a few counts of this clone. V is TRBV7-1 and J is TRBJ2-1; D gene ambiguous. TRBV7-1 is an ORF, and what it does is uncertain. CDR3 length: 13 amino acids. V was clipped by 5 bases and J by 15 bases, with 20 bases between them. The CDR3 nucleotides are TGTGCCAGCAGCCCCGGCGGCGTGGTTCAGCCGTTCTTC. Residues: CASSPGGVVQPFF.

By share, this clone ranks as medium-sized. The chain carries TRBV6-8 and TRBJ1-2, with unresolved D. This CDR3 has 13 residues. V was shortened by 7 bases and J by 8 bases, with 17 bases between the two germline ends. The germline V gene has CDR1 MNHGY and CDR2 SAAAGT. The CDR3 DNA reads as TGTGCCAGCACCAAGGGAGGCGGCCTAGGCTACACCTTC. Protein: CASTKGGGLGYTF.